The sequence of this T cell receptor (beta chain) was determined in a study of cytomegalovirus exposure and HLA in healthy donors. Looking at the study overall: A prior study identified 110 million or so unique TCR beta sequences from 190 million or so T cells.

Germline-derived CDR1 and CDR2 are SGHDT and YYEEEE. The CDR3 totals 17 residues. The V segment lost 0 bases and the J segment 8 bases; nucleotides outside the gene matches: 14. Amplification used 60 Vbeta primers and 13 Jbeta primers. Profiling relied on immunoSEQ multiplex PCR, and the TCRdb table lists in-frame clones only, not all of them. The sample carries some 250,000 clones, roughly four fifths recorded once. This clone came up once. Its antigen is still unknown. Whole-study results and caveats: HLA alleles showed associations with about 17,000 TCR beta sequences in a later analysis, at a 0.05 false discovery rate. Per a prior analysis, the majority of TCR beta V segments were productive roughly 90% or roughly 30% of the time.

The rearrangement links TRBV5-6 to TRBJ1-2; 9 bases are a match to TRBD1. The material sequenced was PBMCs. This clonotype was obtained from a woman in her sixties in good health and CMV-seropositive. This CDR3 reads CASSLALRTGQGRGYTF. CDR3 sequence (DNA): TGTGCCAGCAGCTTGGCCTTAAGGACCGGACAGGGGAGAGGCTACACCTTC.